The rows below give T cell receptor beta chains drawn from one sample of a study of cytomegalovirus exposure and HLA in healthy donors. Profiling relied on immunoSEQ multiplex PCR, and the TCRdb table lists in-frame clones only, not all of them. The sample contains 100,000 to 150,000 clones, about 80% of which appear only once. Sequencing was done on a sample of PBMCs. All receptors come from a middle-aged man in good health and CMV-seronegative. The CDR3 runs from the conserved cysteine through the conserved F or W. D genes are given only for firm matches. Size tells how often a clone was seen (once, few, many) or the class of an expanded clone, and some rows leave it out.

J | size | D | V | CDR3 | DNA
TRBJ1-6 | NA | NA | TRBV15 | CATSRAGQYNSPLHF | TGTGCCACCAGCAGAGCAGGACAGTATAATTCACCCCTCCACTTT
TRBJ2-7 | NA | NA | TRBV30 | CAWSKDSRLYEQYF | TGTGCCTGGAGTAAAGACAGTCGACTTTACGAGCAGTACTTC
TRBJ2-2 | NA | TRBD1 | TRBV5-1 | CASSSPDRVDTGELFF | TGCGCCAGCAGCTCCCCGGACAGGGTTGACACCGGGGAGCTGTTTTTT
TRBJ1-2 | NA | NA | TRBV20-1 | CSARDNGGYTF | TGCAGTGCTAGAGATAACGGGGGCTACACCTTC
TRBJ1-5 | NA | NA | TRBV18 | CASSPGQIYREPQHF | TGTGCCAGCTCACCTGGACAGATCTATAGGGAGCCCCAGCATTTT
TRBJ1-5 | NA | NA | TRBV19 | CASKMGQVHSNQPQHF | TGTGCCAGTAAAATGGGGCAGGTTCATAGCAATCAGCCCCAGCATTTT
TRBJ2-1 | NA | TRBD2 | TRBV18 | CASSFTSGGGTYNEQFF | TGTGCCAGCTCATTCACTAGCGGGGGCGGGACCTACAATGAGCAGTTCTTC
TRBJ2-2 | NA | TRBD2 | TRBV5-1 | CASSYGLAGAWGTGELFF | TGCGCCAGCAGCTACGGACTAGCGGGGGCTTGGGGCACCGGGGAGCTGTTTTTT
TRBJ2-7 | NA | TRBD1 | TRBV29-1 | CSGRDSNEQYF | TGCAGCGGTAGGGACAGCAACGAGCAGTACTTC
TRBJ1-3 | NA | NA | TRBV7-2 | CASSPRGPSGNTIYF | TGTGCCAGCAGCCCGCGGGGGCCCTCTGGAAACACCATATATTTT
TRBJ2-7 | NA | NA | TRBV28 | CASSTRTDYSYEQYF | TGTGCCAGCAGTACTCGGACAGATTACTCCTACGAGCAGTACTTC
TRBJ1-5 | NA | NA | TRBV19 | CASSIRRAASNQPQHF | TGTGCCAGTAGTATACGCAGGGCAGCTAGCAATCAGCCCCAGCATTTT
TRBJ2-3 | few | TRBD2 | TRBV7-9 | CASSLLGTSGGLDTQYF | TGTGCCAGCAGCCTGTTAGGGACTAGCGGGGGCTTAGATACGCAGTATTTT
TRBJ2-5 | NA | TRBD1 | TRBV5-1 | CASSLAGTGGVETQYF | TGCGCCAGCAGCCTGGCCGGGACAGGGGGTGTTGAGACCCAGTACTTC
TRBJ2-7 | NA | TRBD2 | TRBV7-2 | CASSFDSGGPQEQYF | TGTGCCAGCAGCTTCGACAGCGGGGGCCCTCAGGAGCAGTACTTC
TRBJ1-1 | NA | NA | TRBV4-3 | CASSQTREQEAFF | TGCGCCAGCAGCCAAACAAGAGAACAGGAAGCTTTCTTT
TRBJ2-3 | once | TRBD2 | TRBV4-3 | CASSQDGGGALDTQYF | TGCGCCAGCAGCCAAGATGGCGGGGGGGCCTTGGATACGCAGTATTTT
TRBJ1-4 | NA | NA | TRBV4-3 | CASSQRYGGNEKLFF | TGCGCCAGCAGCCAAAGGTATGGAGGTAATGAAAAACTGTTTTTT
TRBJ2-2 | NA | TRBD1 | TRBV7-3 | CASSRDRGTGELFF | TGTGCCAGCAGCCGGGACAGGGGCACCGGGGAGCTGTTTTTT
TRBJ2-7 | few | TRBD1 | TRBV2 | CASAQGQVQYEQYF | TGTGCCAGCGCACAAGGACAGGTCCAATACGAGCAGTACTTC
TRBJ2-7 | NA | NA | TRBV27 | CASRHLGSEQYF | TGTGCCAGCAGACACCTGGGGAGCGAGCAGTACTTC
TRBJ1-2 | NA | NA | TRBV5-1 | CASSLRELSYGYTF | TGCGCCAGCAGCTTAAGAGAGCTTTCCTATGGCTACACCTTC
TRBJ1-5 | NA | NA | TRBV5-4 | CASSASGAQPQHF | TGTGCCAGCAGCGCCTCGGGTGCTCAGCCCCAGCATTTT
TRBJ2-3 | NA | TRBD2 | TRBV4-1 | CASSHPTSGGAQDTQYF | TGCGCCAGCAGCCATCCCACTAGCGGGGGGGCCCAAGATACGCAGTATTTT
TRBJ2-3 | few | NA | TRBV15 | CATKRGNTDTQYF | TGTGCCACCAAGCGAGGGAACACAGATACGCAGTATTTT
TRBJ2-3 | NA | TRBD2 | TRBV27 | CASGFAGGIDTQYF | TGTGCCAGCGGTTTTGCGGGGGGAATAGATACGCAGTATTTT
TRBJ2-1 | NA | NA | TRBV5-1 | CASTVGGTESYNEQFF | TGCGCCAGCACCGTTGGGGGGACCGAATCCTACAATGAGCAGTTCTTC
TRBJ2-5 | few | TRBD1 | TRBV2 | CASSRYRGTETQYF | TGTGCCAGCAGCCGGTACAGGGGAACAGAGACCCAGTACTTC
TRBJ1-3 | NA | NA | TRBV6-5 | CASSYSITGNTIYF | TGTGCCAGCAGTTACTCGATCACAGGAAACACCATATATTTT
TRBJ2-4 | NA | NA | TRBV28 | CASSLGQYSQYF | TGTGCCAGCAGTTTGGGGCAATACAGTCAGTACTTC
TRBJ1-4 | NA | TRBD1 | TRBV18 | CASSRGQGGDEKLFF | TGTGCCAGCTCACGCGGACAGGGAGGGGATGAAAAACTGTTTTTT
TRBJ2-1 | few | TRBD1 | TRBV15 | CATSPGQGNNEQFF | TGTGCCACCAGCCCGGGACAGGGTAACAATGAGCAGTTCTTC
TRBJ1-1 | once | NA | TRBV5-5 | CASSSYTEAFF | TGTGCCAGCAGCTCGTACACTGAAGCTTTCTTT
TRBJ2-7 | many | TRBD2 | TRBV6-6 | CASSYERGGYEQYF | TGTGCCAGCAGTTACGAGCGGGGGGGCTACGAGCAGTACTTC
TRBJ2-7 | NA | NA | TRBV5-5 | CASSTDSGGSYEQYF | TGTGCCAGCAGCACGGACTCCGGGGGCTCCTACGAGCAGTACTTC
TRBJ2-1 | few | NA | TRBV6-4 | CASSERRSSYNEQFF | TGTGCCAGCAGTGAGAGGAGAAGCTCCTACAATGAGCAGTTCTTC
TRBJ1-1 | NA | TRBD1 | TRBV11-3 | CASSLGGGNTEAFF | TGTGCCAGCAGCTTAGGAGGGGGCAACACTGAAGCTTTCTTT
TRBJ2-7 | NA | NA | TRBV11-2 | CASSLDLVTGF | TGTGCCAGCAGCTTAGATCTCGTGACAGGCTTC
TRBJ2-1 | NA | NA | TRBV7-3 | CASSLQSYNEQFF | TGTGCCAGCAGCCTACAGAGTTACAATGAGCAGTTCTTC
TRBJ1-1 | NA | TRBD1 | TRBV7-2 | CASSWTGSGTEAFF | TGTGCCAGCAGCTGGACAGGGTCGGGCACTGAAGCTTTCTTT
TRBJ1-1 | NA | NA | TRBV10-3 | CAISRGGTEAFF | TGTGCCATCAGTAGGGGAGGCACTGAAGCTTTCTTT
TRBJ1-1 | NA | NA | TRBV7-9 | CSSSPGVGWGTEAFF | TGTTCCAGCAGCCCGGGAGTGGGTTGGGGCACTGAAGCTTTCTTT
TRBJ1-1 | NA | NA | TRBV11-2 | CASTPGVTEAFF | TGTGCCAGCACCCCAGGGGTCACTGAAGCTTTCTTT
TRBJ2-2 | NA | TRBD2 | TRBV7-3 | CASSFGGANTGELFF | TGTGCCAGCAGCTTTGGGGGGGCGAACACCGGGGAGCTGTTTTTT
TRBJ1-5 | NA | NA | TRBV5-6 | CASSLFGQPQHF | TGTGCCAGCAGCTTATTCGGTCAGCCCCAGCATTTT